What follows are 10 T cell receptor beta chains derived from one specimen sequenced in a study of CD4 T cells in relation to SARS-CoV-2 and coronaviruses. The unexposed donors gave CD4+ T cells in about 2011-2018, prior to COVID-19. CD4+ T cells were isolated from the cells after nine to eleven days of culture. Sequenced by immunoSEQ multiplex PCR; TCRdb stores in-frame clones only, minus some. Of tens of thousands of clones in the sample, 73% were seen once. Their antigens are not known. The sequenced sample consisted of CD4+ T cells from PBMCs, cultured in vitro. The receptors here all came from a human donor in good health.

This chain joins TRBV18 and TRBJ2-2, with 11 bases that match TRBD2. The CDR3 spans 16 residues. Germline V lookup: CDR1 KGHSH, CDR2 LQKENI. Trimming at V came to 4 bases and at J to 6 bases, leaving 7 bases not matched to a gene. In DNA form, the CDR3 reads TGTGCCAGCTCACTCGAACTAGCGGGAGACTCCGGGGAGCTGTTTTTT. Amino acid sequence: CASSLELAGDSGELFF.

This sequence joins TRBV28 and TRBJ2-7; 7 bases line up with TRBD2. J was trimmed by 0 bases and V by 6 bases; bases with no gene match: 8. CDR1 is MDHEN and CDR2 is SYDVKM in the germline V gene. The CDR3 runs to 15 residues. For the CDR3, the DNA is TGTGCCAGCAGCTCCGGGGCTAGCGGCTCCTACGAGCAGTACTTC. Encoded protein: CASSSGASGSYEQYF.

The chain joins TRBV18 to TRBJ2-3; D call uncertain. CDR1 and CDR2 (germline): KGHSH, LQKENI. Between the trimmed V and J ends, which lost 0 bases and 2 bases, there was a span of 6 bases. The CDR3 is 14 residues long. In DNA, the CDR3 is TGTGCCAGCTCACCACCGCAGTACACAGATACGCAGTATTTT. Encoded protein: CASSPPQYTDTQYF.

The genes are TRBV3-1 (or the pseudogene TRBV3-2) and TRBJ2-2; D might be TRBD2 (5 bases). The CDR3 totals 16 residues. V lost 0 bases, J lost 7 bases, and 15 bases lay in between. Germline V gene sequence: CDR1 LGHDT, CDR2 YNNKEL (reference sequence). CDR3 nucleotides: TGTGCCAGCAGCCAAGATCGGCTGGCGGCGGGCGGGGAGCTGTTTTTT. Its protein product is CASSQDRLAAGGELFF.

A few counts support this clone. The chain couples TRBV7-9 to TRBJ1-1; 7 bases agree with TRBD1. Losses at the gene ends were 2 bases for V and 6 bases for J; bases not matched to a gene: 3. Germline values: CDR1 SEHNR, CDR2 FQNEAQ (reference sequence). This CDR3 is 13 amino acids long. CDR3 amino acids: CASSLQGEPEAFF. CDR3 sequence (DNA): TGTGCCAGCAGCTTACAGGGGGAGCCTGAAGCTTTCTTT.

V is TRBV4-2 and J is TRBJ2-5; 8 bases align to TRBD2. The V segment lost 1 base and the J segment 2 bases; nucleotides outside the gene matches: 9. Germline-derived CDR1 and CDR2 are LGHNA and YNFKEQ. The CDR3 runs to 17 residues. CDR3 DNA: TGTGCCAGCAGCCAAGTAGGATTGGCGGGAGGACAAGAGACCCAGTACTTC. Protein product: CASSQVGLAGGQETQYF.

J is TRBJ2-1 and V is TRBV13, with D unclear. Germline CDR1 reads PRHDT; CDR2 reads FYEKMQ (reference sequence). The CDR3 contains 13 residues. Deletions cut 0 bases from V and 10 bases from J, with 10 bases between. The CDR3 protein is CASSLGRVREQFF. The CDR3 bases are TGTGCCAGCAGCTTAGGTAGGGTGAGGGAGCAGTTCTTC.

On this clone: Sequence at one end of the junction differs from germline and may be a read error. The CDR3 spells CASQTLGGPRAF. CDR3 nucleotide sequence: TGTGCCAGCCAAACCCTCGGCGGGCCCAGGGCCTTC. This chain joins TRBV28 and TRBJ2-7, with D tentatively TRBD1 or TRBD2 (5 bases each). The CDR3 is 12 residues long. CDR1 is MDHEN and CDR2 is SYDVKM in the germline V gene.

In its sample, this clone was seen a few times. The J gene is TRBJ2-7, the V gene TRBV10-3; 13 bases fit TRBD2. The V gene end was trimmed by 4 bases and the J gene end by 1 base; junction bases not matched to a gene: 7. Germline CDR1 and CDR2: ENHRY and SYGVKD. The CDR3 is 17 residues long. This CDR3 is CAISATSGRTKSYEQYF. CDR3 DNA sequence: TGTGCCATCAGTGCGACTAGCGGGAGGACGAAATCCTACGAGCAGTACTTC.

The V call is TRBV18, the J call TRBJ1-2, with a weak D call TRBD1 (5 bases). CDR3 length: 14 amino acids. Germline CDR1 KGHSH, CDR2 LQKENI. Trimming shortened V by 1 base and J by 3 bases, and 9 bases separated the two germline ends. The CDR3 sequence: CASSPQGRDYGYTF. The DNA of the CDR3 is TGTGCCAGCTCACCACAGGGGAGGGACTATGGCTACACCTTC.